A selection of T cell receptor beta chains follows, all from one sample in a study of T cell repertoires in cytomegalovirus infection. TCRdb used MiXCR to reprocess the reads, holding one entry per CDR3 protein. The sample shows approximately 910,000 distinct CDR3 sequences, approximately 33% of them seen only once. Their antigens remain unidentified. The specimen was cultured CD8+ T cells from PBMCs, collected from culture after CMV antigen stimulation. These receptor sequences come from a human donor in good health (CMV status not recorded). Some clones in this sample may be carry-over from other donors' samples. CDR3s leave out the opening cysteine and the closing phenylalanine or tryptophan. Each record gives: J gene, V gene, clone size, CDR3 protein. Part of the rows lack a size; the others show once, few, many or a class for expanded clones.

j_call: TRBJ2-1
v_call: TRBV14
clone_size: few
cdr3_aa: ASSQLAEYINEQF

j_call: TRBJ2-7
v_call: TRBV9
clone_size: many
cdr3_aa: ASSVGGGASGEQY

j_call: TRBJ1-1
v_call: TRBV12-3/TRBV12-4
clone_size: few
cdr3_aa: ASSFETGQSTEAF

j_call: TRBJ2-7
v_call: TRBV6-6
clone_size: few
cdr3_aa: ASLGTGIEQY

j_call: TRBJ1-2
v_call: TRBV7-6
clone_size: many
cdr3_aa: ASSSPGADYGYT

j_call: TRBJ1-2
v_call: TRBV14
clone_size: NA
cdr3_aa: ASSRGLLDWYGYT

j_call: TRBJ1-1
v_call: TRBV19
clone_size: few
cdr3_aa: ASSRDTYNAEAF

j_call: TRBJ2-1
v_call: TRBV6-1
clone_size: NA
cdr3_aa: ASSKTGTSGDNRDEQF

j_call: TRBJ2-3
v_call: TRBV11-1
clone_size: many
cdr3_aa: ASSFDYRGRPDTQY

j_call: TRBJ2-2
v_call: TRBV7-3
clone_size: many
cdr3_aa: ASSNTNTGELF

j_call: TRBJ1-5
v_call: TRBV19
clone_size: NA
cdr3_aa: ASSPGVISNQPQH

j_call: TRBJ2-6
v_call: TRBV7-3
clone_size: NA
cdr3_aa: ASTLRGVGANVLT

j_call: TRBJ2-2
v_call: TRBV24-1
clone_size: NA
cdr3_aa: ATSDSPGRSTGELF

j_call: TRBJ2-1
v_call: TRBV7-9
clone_size: many
cdr3_aa: ASSLVAGSSYNEQF

j_call: TRBJ2-7
v_call: TRBV18
clone_size: NA
cdr3_aa: ASSPGRESAYEQY

j_call: TRBJ1-1
v_call: TRBV2
clone_size: NA
cdr3_aa: AGTGTEGLNTEAF